These 23 T cell receptor beta chains were all obtained from the same sample, sequenced in a study of CD8 T cells in Susac syndrome. Random hexamers were used to reverse transcribe an amount of roughly 0.5 to 1 ug RNA. TCRdb ran MiXCR on the immunoSEQ multiplex PCR reads and lists one entry per CDR3 protein. The data hold a few hundred thousand distinct CDR3 sequences, with around 95% observed a single time. Sample: CD4+ T cells from PBMCs. These receptors were taken from a human donor with multiple sclerosis.

The chain couples TRBV3-1 to TRBJ1-1; D not resolved. The CDR3 sequence is 14 residues long. Per germline, CDR1 LGHDT and CDR2 YNNKEL (reference sequence). Trimming cost V 1 base and J 5 bases, with 11 bases left between them. The CDR3 sequence: CASSQVSGRTEAFF. CDR3 DNA sequence: TGTGCCAGCAGCCAAGTTTCCGGGAGGACTGAAGCTTTCTTT.

This chain connects TRBV29-1 to TRBJ2-7; 7 bases are shared with TRBD1. The CDR3 contains 13 residues. V gave up 4 bases and J gave up 2 bases; unmatched junction bases: 5. Germline assignment: CDR1 SQVTM and CDR2 ANQGSEA. The CDR3 loop reads CSVGRTGAYEQYF. The CDR3 DNA follows: TGCAGCGTTGGTCGGACAGGCGCCTACGAGCAGTACTTC.

This clonotype was found once. J is TRBJ2-7 and V is TRBV6-5; possibly TRBD1 for D (6 bases). In germline, CDR1 is MNHEY, CDR2 SVGAGI. The CDR3 sequence is 14 residues long. V lost 7 bases and J lost 3, with 16 bases in between. The CDR3, as DNA: TGTGCCAGCAACCCTATCAGGGGTAGCTACGAGCAGTACTTC. Its translation is CASNPIRGSYEQYF.

The V gene is TRBV30, the J gene TRBJ2-2, with D hard to call. CDR3 length: 15 residues. Germline assignment: CDR1 GTSNPN and CDR2 SVGIG (reference sequence). With 1 base removed from V and 4 bases from J, the gap between germline ends came to 13 bases. The CDR3 here is CAWSGLALGTGELFF. In DNA, the CDR3 is TGTGCCTGGAGTGGTCTGGCATTAGGCACCGGGGAGCTGTTTTTT.

The V gene is TRBV20-1, the J gene TRBJ2-5; 8 bases fit TRBD1. V shed 6 bases, J shed 8 bases, and the junction held 8 bases outside the gene matches. CDR3 length: 12 amino acids. Germline CDR1 reads DFQATT; CDR2 reads SNEGSKA (reference sequence). The CDR3 DNA reads TGCAGTGCCATAAAGGACAGGGACACCCAGTACTTC. Protein: CSAIKDRDTQYF.

Comment on this clonotype: One end of the junction fails to match germline, which may point to a read error. V is TRBV7-7 and J is TRBJ2-1; D perhaps matches TRBD2 (7 bases). The germline CDR1 and CDR2 sequences are SSHAT and FNYEAQ (reference sequence). The CDR3 sequence is 13 residues long. The CDR3 sequence: CASSPNPGGQQFF. The DNA for the CDR3 is TGTGCTAGCAGCCCGAATCCGGGGGGCCAGCAGTTCTTC.

This chain connects TRBV5-4 to TRBJ1-3; D gene ambiguous. The CDR3 length is 13 residues. Between the trimmed V and J ends, which lost 3 bases and 8 bases, there was a span of 12 bases. The germline V gene encodes CDR1 SGHNT and CDR2 YYREEE (reference sequence). CDR3 in DNA: TGTGCCAGCAGCTACAGAGGTTCGGACACCATATATTTT. Translated: CASSYRGSDTIYF. Complete variable domain (other parts from reference TRBV5-4 and TRBJ1-3): ETGVTQSPTHLIKTRGQQVTLRCSSQSGHNTVSWYQQALGQGPQFIFQYYREEENGRGNFPPRFSGLQFPNYSSELNVNALELDDSALYLCASSYRGSDTIYFGEGSWLTVV.

The chain is built from TRBV2 and TRBJ2-1; 10 nucleotides line up with TRBD1. Germline-derived CDR1 and CDR2 are SNHLY and FYNNEI. V lost 2 bases, J lost 7 bases, and 8 bases stayed unmatched. The CDR3 runs 16 residues. CDR3 region: CASSEMGQGLWNEQFF. CDR3 nucleotides: TGTGCCAGCAGTGAAATGGGACAGGGGCTGTGGAATGAGCAGTTCTTC.

The chain is built from TRBV7-8 and TRBJ2-3, with a weak D call TRBD1 (5 bases). This CDR3 spans 16 amino acids. Germline assignment: CDR1 SGHVS and CDR2 FQNEAQ. Trimming left V 4 bases short and J 4 bases short, with 18 bases between. CDR3 region: CASSSYVVRGADTQYF. DNA for the CDR3: TGTGCCAGCAGCTCGTACGTGGTTAGGGGCGCAGATACGCAGTATTTT.

V and J are TRBV20-1 and TRBJ2-7; the D gene is possibly TRBD2 (5 bases). The CDR3 sequence is 15 residues long. Germline V gives CDR1 DFQATT, CDR2 SNEGSKA (reference sequence). V was trimmed by 1 base and J by 0 bases, leaving 13 bases between them. The CDR3: CSARGITGSSYEQYV. CDR3 in DNA: TGCAGTGCTAGAGGAATTACGGGGAGCTCCTACGAGCAGTACGTC.

V gene TRBV28 combines with J gene TRBJ1-2; TRBD1 is a possible D gene (6 bases). CDR3 length: 15 amino acids. From germline, CDR1 is MDHEN and CDR2 SYDVKM. The V gene lost 4 bases and the J gene lost 6 bases, with 18 bases spanning the gap. CDR3 protein: CASSSGIQGRHGYTF. In DNA form, the CDR3 reads TGTGCCAGCAGTTCTGGCATACAGGGCCGCCATGGCTACACCTTC.

The chain combines TRBV7-2 with TRBJ1-5; D is uncertain. With 5 bases removed from V and 2 bases from J, the gap between germline ends came to 10 bases. The length of the CDR3 is 14 residues. In germline, CDR1 is SGHTA, CDR2 FQGNSA. CDR3 region: CASSPGGRNQPQHF. The CDR3 DNA sequence: TGTGCCAGCAGCCCCGGTGGGCGCAATCAGCCCCAGCATTTT.

V usage is TRBV10-3 and J usage is TRBJ1-1; 8 bases fit TRBD1. This CDR3 is built from 16 residues. CDR1 and CDR2 from the germline V gene are ENHRY and SYGVKD. The V segment lost 0 bases and the J segment 6 bases; nucleotides outside the gene matches: 9. In nucleotides, the CDR3 is TGTGCCATCAGTGAGTCTGCGGGACAGGTACAATCTGAAGCTTTCTTT. Its translation is CAISESAGQVQSEAFF.

The genes are TRBV7-2 and TRBJ1-5; D gene unclear. Germline loops: CDR1 SGHTA, CDR2 FQGNSA. V lost 7 bases, J lost 2 bases, and 12 bases lay in between. The CDR3 has 14 amino acids. The CDR3 DNA is TGTGCCAGCACGCGGGATATCGGCAATCAGCCCCAGCATTTT. Its protein is CASTRDIGNQPQHF.

The CDR3, as DNA: TGTGCCAGCAGTCCGGGGCGGACGCTCTATGGCTACACCTTC. Its protein is CASSPGRTLYGYTF. The chain joins TRBV2 to TRBJ1-2, with D possibly matching TRBD1 (5 bases). The CDR3 consists of 14 residues. CDR1 SNHLY and CDR2 FYNNEI come from the germline V gene. The V gene lost 5 bases and the J gene lost 4 bases, with 14 bases spanning the gap.

This sequence joins TRBV20-1 and TRBJ1-2; D is unresolved. CDR3 length equals 14 residues. In germline, CDR1 is DFQATT, CDR2 SNEGSKA (reference sequence). The V end was cut by 3 bases, the J end by 4 bases, with 15 bases between. CDR3 loop: CSASPGSGGYGYTF. Here the CDR3 DNA reads TGCAGTGCTAGCCCGGGATCAGGTGGCTATGGCTACACCTTC.

This chain uses TRBV7-2 with TRBJ2-1, with 9 bases fitting TRBD2. The CDR3 extends over 18 amino acids. V lost 0 bases, J lost 7 bases, and 13 bases stayed unmatched. Per germline, CDR1 SGHTA and CDR2 FQGNSA. The CDR3 sequence is CASSLAPTRAGGGNEQFF. The CDR3 DNA reads TGTGCCAGCAGCTTAGCGCCCACTAGAGCGGGGGGTGGTAATGAGCAGTTCTTC.

The chain links TRBV3-1 to TRBJ1-6; D gene uncertain. Trimming cost V 3 bases and J 9 bases, with 6 bases left between them. CDR3 length equals 12 residues. Germline-derived CDR1 and CDR2 are LGHDT and YNNKEL (reference sequence). In nucleotides, the CDR3 is TGTGCCAGCAGCCAGCTGGTTTCACCCCTCCACTTT. Its protein is CASSQLVSPLHF.

The rearrangement uses TRBV9 and TRBJ1-1; 8 bases line up with TRBD1. J gave up 3 bases and V 1 base, and 2 bases lay outside the gene matches. From germline, CDR1 is SGDLS and CDR2 YYNGEE. This CDR3 region has 14 residues. CDR3 in DNA: TGTGCCAGCAGCGTAATGGACAGGGACACTGAAGCTTTCTTT. It specifies CASSVMDRDTEAFF.

The chain employs TRBV3-1 and TRBJ1-1; TRBD1 might be the D (5 bases). The germline gives CDR1 LGHDT, CDR2 YNNKEL (reference sequence). The length of the CDR3 is 15 residues. V lost 5 bases, J lost 1 base, and 14 bases lay in between. The CDR3 nucleotides read TGTGCCAGCAGCGGGCAGGGTACTTCGAACACTGAAGCTTTCTTT. As protein: CASSGQGTSNTEAFF. Based on the CDR3 plus reference TRBV3-1 and TRBJ1-1, the full variable domain is DTAVSQTPKYLVTQMGNDKSIKCEQNLGHDTMYWYKQDSKKFLKIMFSYNNKELIINETVPNRFSPKSPDKAHLNLHINSLELGDSAVYFCASSGQGTSNTEAFFGQGTRLTVV.

V usage is TRBV7-2 and J usage is TRBJ2-7; no reliable D call. V dropped 4 bases and J dropped 5 bases, with 18 bases sitting between them. The CDR3 consists of 15 residues. Germline V gene lookup returns CDR1 SGHTA and CDR2 FQGNSA. CDR3 coding DNA: TGTGCCAGCAGCTCCAGCCAGAGTGAAGCCCACGAGCAGTACTTC. Its translation is CASSSSQSEAHEQYF.

The gene calls are TRBV12-3 or TRBV12-4 and TRBJ2-5; D remains ambiguous. The CDR3 totals 14 residues. V was shortened by 6 bases and J by 5 bases, with 16 bases between the two germline ends. DNA of the CDR3: TGTGCCAGCAGCGCCTCGGGCGCGTGGGAGACCCAGTACTTC. Protein product: CASSASGAWETQYF.

This sequence joins TRBV29-1 and TRBJ2-5; D unresolved. The CDR3 has 12 amino acids. CDR1 is SQVTM, CDR2 ANQGSEA, per germline. V lost 3 bases to trimming and J lost 2 bases, with 7 bases between them. CDR3 sequence: CSVEQEQETQYF. As DNA, the CDR3 is TGCAGCGTTGAGCAAGAACAAGAGACCCAGTACTTC.